These T cell receptor beta chains were read from a single sample in a study of blood T cells in healthy people across ages. Each CDR3 protein is one row after TCRdb ran MiXCR on the 5' RACE reads. The table records over 1,500,000 distinct CDR3 sequences, more than 35% of them present only once. The sample consisted of blood. The receptors come from a human donor in good health. Each CDR3 is given with its conserved first and last residue. Fields, in order: clone size, D gene, J gene, V gene, CDR3 DNA, CDR3 protein. D genes are given only for firm matches. Clone size is stated in some rows and not others, as once, few, many or a class when expanded.

size: -
D: TRBD2
J: TRBJ2-7
V: TRBV20-1
DNA: TGCAGTGCCCCCCGGGGGGGTTGGAGGTCCGACGAGCAGTACTTC
CDR3: CSAPRGGWRSDEQYF

size: -
D: TRBD1
J: TRBJ1-2
V: TRBV20-1
DNA: TGCAGTGCTAGGGGGGACAGGTCATATGGCTACACCTTC
CDR3: CSARGDRSYGYTF

size: once
D: TRBD2
J: TRBJ2-1
V: TRBV2
DNA: TGTGCCAGCAGCGGATTCAGCGGGGGGACGAGCTCCTACAATGAGCAGTTCTTC
CDR3: CASSGFSGGTSSYNEQFF

size: once
D: -
J: TRBJ2-1
V: TRBV7-9
DNA: TGTGCCAGCAGCCTAACAGCCGGGATTGTGGACTACAATGAGCAGTTCTTC
CDR3: CASSLTAGIVDYNEQFF

size: -
D: -
J: TRBJ2-2
V: TRBV7-2
DNA: TGTGCCAGCAGCTTCCAGAGGGATACCGGGGAGCTGTTTTTT
CDR3: CASSFQRDTGELFF

size: many
D: TRBD1
J: TRBJ2-6
V: TRBV29-1
DNA: TGCAGCGCTCTGGACAGGGGGCGCAGGTCTGGGGCCAACGTCCTGACTTTC
CDR3: CSALDRGRRSGANVLTF

size: -
D: TRBD2
J: TRBJ2-5
V: TRBV7-9
DNA: TGTGCCAGCAGCTTATCAAGCGGGGGCTTGTACCAAGAGACCCAGTACTTC
CDR3: CASSLSSGGLYQETQYF

size: -
D: -
J: TRBJ1-2
V: TRBV5-1
DNA: TGCGCCAGCAGCTTGGAATGGTCGAACTATGGCTACACCTTC
CDR3: CASSLEWSNYGYTF

size: -
D: TRBD1
J: TRBJ2-7
V: TRBV20-1
DNA: TGCAGTGCTCCAGGACAGGGGTGGTACGAGCAGTACTTC
CDR3: CSAPGQGWYEQYF

size: few
D: -
J: TRBJ2-3
V: TRBV12-5
DNA: TGTGCTAGTGGTTTTACTGGTTTAAGCGCAGATACGCAGTATTTT
CDR3: CASGFTGLSADTQYF

size: -
D: TRBD2
J: TRBJ2-3
V: TRBV6-4
DNA: TGTGCCAGCAGTGACTCGGCTTGGACTAGTACCACAGATACGCAGTATTTT
CDR3: CASSDSAWTSTTDTQYF

size: few
D: TRBD2
J: TRBJ2-1
V: TRBV9
DNA: TGTGCCAGCAGCGTAGTAGCGGGGGCTGCTCACTACAATGAGCAGTTCTTC
CDR3: CASSVVAGAAHYNEQFF

size: once
D: -
J: TRBJ1-1
V: TRBV6-1
DNA: TGTGCCAGCAGTGAATTGGGGGGGGTACACGCTGAAGCTTTCTTT
CDR3: CASSELGGVHAEAFF

size: few
D: -
J: TRBJ2-5
V: TRBV11-1
DNA: TGTGCCAGCAGCCCTCGCCTGCTCTCGGAGACCCAGTACTTC
CDR3: CASSPRLLSETQYF

size: -
D: -
J: TRBJ1-2
V: TRBV4-1
DNA: TGCGCCAGCAGCCAACTCGGCCAGGACTATGGCTACACCTTC
CDR3: CASSQLGQDYGYTF

size: -
D: TRBD1
J: TRBJ2-3
V: TRBV12-3/TRBV12-4
DNA: TGTGCCAGCAGTTTAGTGGGGACAGAAGACACAGATACGCAGTATTTT
CDR3: CASSLVGTEDTDTQYF

size: few
D: TRBD1
J: TRBJ2-5
V: TRBV7-7
DNA: TGTGCCAGCAGCTTAGCCCTAAGGGGGCGAGAGACCCAGTACTTC
CDR3: CASSLALRGRETQYF

size: many
D: TRBD1
J: TRBJ1-2
V: TRBV4-3
DNA: TGCGCCAGCAGCCTCCTGGAGGGGACAGGGGGCGATGGCTACACCTTC
CDR3: CASSLLEGTGGDGYTF

size: few
D: -
J: TRBJ2-7
V: TRBV7-2
DNA: TGTGCCAGCAGCTTAGTGAGAGGGAGGGAGCAGTACTTC
CDR3: CASSLVRGREQYF

size: -
D: TRBD1
J: TRBJ2-7
V: TRBV29-1
DNA: TGCAGCGTCGACAGGGATATTAGCTCCTACAATGAGCAGTACTTC
CDR3: CSVDRDISSYNEQYF

size: once
D: -
J: TRBJ1-2
V: TRBV5-6
DNA: TGTGCCAGCAGCTTTGGGGAGACTAACTATGGCTACACCTTC
CDR3: CASSFGETNYGYTF

size: -
D: -
J: TRBJ2-1
V: TRBV4-1
DNA: TGCGCCAGCAGCCTGGTTCCCACAGGGCTCCACAATGAGCAGTTCTTC
CDR3: CASSLVPTGLHNEQFF

size: -
D: -
J: TRBJ2-1
V: TRBV7-2
DNA: TGTGCCAGCAGCCTCTGGCGTCAAAGCAATGAGCAGTTCTTC
CDR3: CASSLWRQSNEQFF

size: -
D: TRBD1
J: TRBJ2-3
V: TRBV6-4
DNA: TGTGCCAGCAGTGACTCGACAGGGGGCCCAGATACGCAGTATTTT
CDR3: CASSDSTGGPDTQYF

size: -
D: TRBD1
J: TRBJ2-7
V: TRBV9
DNA: TGTGCCAGCAGCGCATCCAAAGACAGGGGTAACTACGAGCAGTACTTC
CDR3: CASSASKDRGNYEQYF

size: many
D: -
J: TRBJ1-1
V: TRBV29-1
DNA: TGCAGCGTTCAGAGGAACACTGAAGCTTTCTTT
CDR3: CSVQRNTEAFF

size: few
D: TRBD2
J: TRBJ2-3
V: TRBV7-2
DNA: TGTGCCAGCAGCCTAGGGTGGAGCGGGGGCTCAGATACGCAGTATTTT
CDR3: CASSLGWSGGSDTQYF

size: once
D: -
J: TRBJ2-7
V: TRBV7-2
DNA: TGTGCCAGCAGCTGGTCTCCCGGCTCCTACGAGCGGTACTTC
CDR3: CASSWSPGSYERYF

size: -
D: TRBD2
J: TRBJ2-3
V: TRBV24-1
DNA: TGTGCCACCAGTGATAGTACTAGCGGGGGGGCCTACACAGATACGCAGTATTTT
CDR3: CATSDSTSGGAYTDTQYF

size: many
D: TRBD1
J: TRBJ1-2
V: TRBV4-2
DNA: TGCGCCAGCAGCCAAGCGGGACAGGGGAACTATGGCTACACCTTC
CDR3: CASSQAGQGNYGYTF

size: -
D: -
J: TRBJ1-6
V: TRBV7-6
DNA: TGTGCCAGCAGCTTAGCGGCAGTTAGCTCCTATAATTCACCCCTCCACTTT
CDR3: CASSLAAVSSYNSPLHF

size: few
D: -
J: TRBJ1-5
V: TRBV7-8
DNA: TGTGCCAGCAGCCCCCTCGGGAGCCATAGCAATCAGCCCCAGCATTTT
CDR3: CASSPLGSHSNQPQHF

size: -
D: -
J: TRBJ1-1
V: TRBV2
DNA: TGTGCCAGCAGAGACCCGGGATTTAACACTGAAGCTTTCTTT
CDR3: CASRDPGFNTEAFF

size: -
D: -
J: TRBJ2-3
V: TRBV20-1
DNA: TGCAGTGCTAGACTCACAGGGTCAGATACGCAGTATTTT
CDR3: CSARLTGSDTQYF

size: few
D: -
J: TRBJ2-7
V: TRBV6-6
DNA: TGTGCCAGCAGTTACAGGCCTGCTGAACGCTACGAGCAGTACTTC
CDR3: CASSYRPAERYEQYF

size: -
D: -
J: TRBJ2-7
V: TRBV20-1
DNA: TGCAGTGCACTCATACGGGGCGCCTCCTACAATGAGCAGTACTTC
CDR3: CSALIRGASYNEQYF

size: -
D: -
J: TRBJ1-3
V: TRBV6-5
DNA: TGTGCCAGCAGTTACTCTGGCCGTAACTCTGGAAACACCATATATTTT
CDR3: CASSYSGRNSGNTIYF

size: -
D: TRBD1
J: TRBJ2-5
V: TRBV18
DNA: TGTGCCAGCTCACGAATCCTGACAGGGGAAGGAGAGACCCAGTACTTC
CDR3: CASSRILTGEGETQYF

size: -
D: -
J: TRBJ2-1
V: TRBV7-2
DNA: TGTGCCAGCAGCTTAGAAAGGGGTCTTACCAATGAGCAGTTCTTC
CDR3: CASSLERGLTNEQFF

size: -
D: TRBD2
J: TRBJ2-4
V: TRBV7-2
DNA: TGTGCCAGCAGCTTAAGGCTAGCGGGGTCCAAAAACATTCAGTACTTC
CDR3: CASSLRLAGSKNIQYF

size: -
D: -
J: TRBJ2-7
V: TRBV29-1
DNA: TGCAGCGTTGATTACCGGGAAGCTGGACTACGAGGGCAGTACTTC
CDR3: CSVDYREAGLRGQYF

size: -
D: -
J: TRBJ2-6
V: TRBV21-1
DNA: TGTGCCAGCAGCAAACAGTATCCAGGGGGTAGCTCTGGGGCCAACGTCCTGACTTTC
CDR3: CASSKQYPGGSSGANVLTF

size: -
D: -
J: TRBJ2-7
V: TRBV2
DNA: TGTGCCAGTAACAGTTGGAGGGGCGACAGCTCCTCCGAGCAGTACTTC
CDR3: CASNSWRGDSSSEQYF

size: -
D: -
J: TRBJ2-3
V: TRBV6-2/TRBV6-3
DNA: TGTGCCAGCAGCCCCAGGGATGATACGCAGTATTTT
CDR3: CASSPRDDTQYF

size: few
D: -
J: TRBJ2-6
V: TRBV21-1
DNA: TGTGCCAGCAGCAACAAAACAGGGGGCTCTGGGGCCAACGTCCTGACTTTC
CDR3: CASSNKTGGSGANVLTF

size: -
D: -
J: TRBJ2-7
V: TRBV10-3
DNA: TGTGCCATCAGTGAGTCGGGGTGGGCTTGGAAGTACTTC
CDR3: CAISESGWAWKYF

size: many
D: -
J: TRBJ1-1
V: TRBV4-3
DNA: TGCGCCAGCAGCCAAAAGATTGGGGAAAACACTGAAGCTTTCTTT
CDR3: CASSQKIGENTEAFF